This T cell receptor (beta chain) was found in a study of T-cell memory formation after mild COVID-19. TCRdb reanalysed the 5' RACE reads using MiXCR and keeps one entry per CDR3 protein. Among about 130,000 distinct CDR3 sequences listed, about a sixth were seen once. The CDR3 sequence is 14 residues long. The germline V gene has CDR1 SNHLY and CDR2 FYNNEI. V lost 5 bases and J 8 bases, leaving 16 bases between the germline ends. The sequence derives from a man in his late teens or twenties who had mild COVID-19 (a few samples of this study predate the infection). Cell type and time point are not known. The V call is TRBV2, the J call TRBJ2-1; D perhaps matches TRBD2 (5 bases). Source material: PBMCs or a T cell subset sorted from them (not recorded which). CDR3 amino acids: CASSSERQTDEQFF. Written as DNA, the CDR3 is TGTGCCAGCAGTTCAGAGCGGCAGACCGATGAGCAGTTCTTC.